This TCR beta chain was retrieved from a study of CD8 T cells in ankylosing spondylitis (TCRdb year 2017). Turning to the overall study: The study profiled T cell receptor beta repertoires in healthy donors and ankylosing spondylitis patients to find disease-linked TCR variants. The full study cohort comprised about 23 ankylosing spondylitis patients and roughly 100 healthy donors. Samples of peripheral blood were taken, and for ankylosing spondylitis patients, synovial fluid was collected as well.

For sequencing, an Illumina HiSeq 2500 was employed. Quantitative 5'-RACE with molecular barcodes was the method used to prepare the TCR beta libraries. The study's processing was this. A new computational method based on a probabilistic model of VDJ rearrangement was used to identify disease-linked TCR variants. The public reads were reanalyzed by TCRdb: fastp trimming at Q25, MiXCR alignment, in-frame beta chains only. When rows share a CDR3 protein, they turn into one entry using the most common DNA and genes. The V and J calls were not made by the authors but by TCRdb's processing. The sample data list about 540,000 distinct CDR3 sequences, and approximately 12% of these were observed just once. About 6.5% of the sample is in the top ten clones. Regarding this clonotype: Its cognate antigen has yet to be identified. Base qualities are missing; no much larger clone stands one base away.

Summary of the overall study and its limitations: Some motif variants were previously reported in synovial fluid and blood of reactive arthritis patients, suggesting common disease-initiation mechanisms. Blood from ankylosing spondylitis patients appeared to be characterized by a TCR beta motif made up of fewer than ten highly homologous amino acid variants. A CD8+ phenotype was shown by the disease-linked clones, which were found at relatively low frequencies in peripheral blood. Significant enrichment of the disease-linked clones was reported in matched synovial fluid samples from ankylosing spondylitis patients.

The germline V and J ends show losses of 10 bases and 4 bases respectively, and no gene match explains 13 bases of the junction. The CDR1 and CDR2 encoded by the germline V gene are ENHRY and SYGVKD. The CDR3 has 15 amino acids, counting the end cysteine and phenylalanine. Just CDR3 DNA is preserved here, 45 bases in frame from base 1. The receptor comes from a male donor with ankylosing spondylitis. The V and J genes are TRBV10-3 and TRBJ2-1, with 7 bases in between that match TRBD1. Material: blood, either unsorted or a sorted T cell fraction (not recorded which). The nucleotide sequence reads TGTGCCAGCCGAATAGACAGGGACCTATACAATGAGCAGTTCTTC. Its product reads: CASRIDRDLYNEQFF.